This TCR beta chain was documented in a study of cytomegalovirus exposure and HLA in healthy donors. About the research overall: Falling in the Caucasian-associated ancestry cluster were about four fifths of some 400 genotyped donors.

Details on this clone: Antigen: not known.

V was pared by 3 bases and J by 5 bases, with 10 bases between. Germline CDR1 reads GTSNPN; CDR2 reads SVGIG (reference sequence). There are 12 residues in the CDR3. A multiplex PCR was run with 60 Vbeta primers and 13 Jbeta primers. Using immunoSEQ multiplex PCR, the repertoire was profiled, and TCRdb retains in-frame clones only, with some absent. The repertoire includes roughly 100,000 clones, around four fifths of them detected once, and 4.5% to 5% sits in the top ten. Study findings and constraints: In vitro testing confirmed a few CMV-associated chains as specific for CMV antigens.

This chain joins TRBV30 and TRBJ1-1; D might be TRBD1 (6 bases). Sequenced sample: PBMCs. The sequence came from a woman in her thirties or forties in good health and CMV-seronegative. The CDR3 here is CAWSLQGTEAFF. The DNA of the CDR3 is TGTGCCTGGAGCCTCCAGGGGACTGAAGCTTTCTTT.